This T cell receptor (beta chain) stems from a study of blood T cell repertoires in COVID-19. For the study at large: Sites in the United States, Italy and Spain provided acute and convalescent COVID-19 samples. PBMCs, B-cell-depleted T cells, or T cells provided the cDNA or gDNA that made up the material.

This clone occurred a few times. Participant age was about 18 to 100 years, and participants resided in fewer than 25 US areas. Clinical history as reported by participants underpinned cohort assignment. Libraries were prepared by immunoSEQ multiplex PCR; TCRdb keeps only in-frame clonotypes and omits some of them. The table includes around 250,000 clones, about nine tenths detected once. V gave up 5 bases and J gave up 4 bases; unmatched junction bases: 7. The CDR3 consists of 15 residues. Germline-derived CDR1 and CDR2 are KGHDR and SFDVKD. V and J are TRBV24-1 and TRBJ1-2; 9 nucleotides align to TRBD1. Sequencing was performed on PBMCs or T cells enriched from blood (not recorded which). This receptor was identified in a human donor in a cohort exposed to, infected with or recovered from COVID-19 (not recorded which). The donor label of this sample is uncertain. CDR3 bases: TGTGCCACCAGTGCCCCCGACAGGGGGGGCTATGGCTACACCTTC. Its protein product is CATSAPDRGGYGYTF.